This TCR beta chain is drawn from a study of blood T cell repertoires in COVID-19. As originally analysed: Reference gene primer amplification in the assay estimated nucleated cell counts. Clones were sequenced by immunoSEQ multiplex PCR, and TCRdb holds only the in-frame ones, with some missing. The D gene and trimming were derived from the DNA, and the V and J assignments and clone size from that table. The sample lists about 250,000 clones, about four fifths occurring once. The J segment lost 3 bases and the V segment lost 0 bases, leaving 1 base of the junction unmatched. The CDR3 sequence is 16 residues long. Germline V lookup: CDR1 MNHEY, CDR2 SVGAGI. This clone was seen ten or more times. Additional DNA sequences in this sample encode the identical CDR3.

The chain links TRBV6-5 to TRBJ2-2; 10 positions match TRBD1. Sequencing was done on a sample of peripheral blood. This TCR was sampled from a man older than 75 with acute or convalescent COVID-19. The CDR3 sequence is CASSYSGTGDTGELFF. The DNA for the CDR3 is TGTGCCAGCAGTTACTCAGGGACAGGGGACACCGGGGAGCTGTTTTTT.